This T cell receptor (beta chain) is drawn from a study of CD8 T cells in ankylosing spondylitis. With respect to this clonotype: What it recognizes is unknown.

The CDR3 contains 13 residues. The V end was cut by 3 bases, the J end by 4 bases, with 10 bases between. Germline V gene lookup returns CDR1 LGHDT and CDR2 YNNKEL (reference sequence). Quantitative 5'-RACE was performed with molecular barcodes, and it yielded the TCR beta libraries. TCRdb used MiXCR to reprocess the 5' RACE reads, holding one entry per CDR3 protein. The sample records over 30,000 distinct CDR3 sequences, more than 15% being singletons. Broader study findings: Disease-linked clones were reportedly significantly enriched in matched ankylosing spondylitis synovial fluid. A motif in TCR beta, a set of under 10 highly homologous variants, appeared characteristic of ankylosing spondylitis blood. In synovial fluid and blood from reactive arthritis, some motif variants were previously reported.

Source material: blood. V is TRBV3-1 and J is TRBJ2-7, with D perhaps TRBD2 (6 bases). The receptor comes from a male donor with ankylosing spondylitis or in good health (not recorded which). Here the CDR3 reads CASSQHGSYEQYF. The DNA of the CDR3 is TGTGCCAGCAGCCAGCACGGGAGTTACGAGCAGTACTTC.